The rows below give T cell receptor beta chains drawn from one sample of a study of blood T cells in healthy people across ages. A single record per CDR3 protein comes from TCRdb applying MiXCR to the 5' RACE reads. This table holds 1.5 million to 1.8 million distinct CDR3 sequences, roughly 43% found once. Specimen: blood. These receptors all come from a woman aged 18-29 years in good health. Each CDR3 is given with its conserved first and last residue. The D gene is left open where the match is weak. Some rows mark clone size as missing; the rest say once, few, many or name a class of expanded clone.

j_call d_call v_call clone_size cdr3_aa cdr3_nt
TRBJ1-2 . TRBV12-3/TRBV12-4 . CASSLRWRPLYGYTF TGTGCCAGCAGCTTGCGATGGCGGCCTCTCTATGGCTACACCTTC
TRBJ2-7 TRBD2 TRBV27 few CASSLAPGGFEQYF TGTGCCAGCAGTTTAGCCCCCGGGGGGTTCGAGCAGTACTTC
TRBJ1-6 . TRBV4-3 . CASSQGRASTSPLHF TGCGCCAGCAGCCAAGGTAGGGCCTCGACTTCACCCCTCCACTTT
TRBJ2-7 . TRBV3-1 . CASSPGHPYEQYF TGTGCCAGCAGTCCGGGACACCCCTACGAGCAGTACTTC
TRBJ2-7 TRBD2 TRBV5-6 . CASSHLSGGPYNEQYF TGTGCCAGCAGCCATCTAAGCGGGGGCCCCTACAATGAGCAGTACTTC
TRBJ1-1 . TRBV7-2 . CASSLDPGLTEAFF TGTGCCAGCAGCTTAGACCCAGGGTTGACTGAAGCTTTCTTT
TRBJ1-1 . TRBV27 . CASRQPLDTEAFF TGTGCCAGCCGACAGCCCTTGGACACTGAAGCTTTCTTT
TRBJ2-7 TRBD2 TRBV5-1 . CASSYPSGASYNEQYF TGCGCCAGCAGCTACCCTAGCGGGGCATCCTACAATGAGCAGTACTTC
TRBJ1-2 . TRBV5-1 . CASSPMTGGQKSYTF TGCGCCAGCAGCCCTATGACGGGAGGGCAGAAGAGCTACACCTTC
TRBJ2-5 . TRBV6-6 few CASNRGSQETQYF TGTGCCAGCAACCGGGGCTCCCAGGAGACCCAGTACTTC
TRBJ2-1 . TRBV11-3 once CASGISGDNEQFF TGTGCCAGCGGGATCTCGGGAGACAATGAGCAGTTCTTC
TRBJ2-7 TRBD2 TRBV4-1 . CASSQGITSGGVYEQYF TGCGCCAGCAGCCAAGGGATAACTAGCGGGGGGGTCTACGAGCAGTACTTC
TRBJ2-1 TRBD2 TRBV9 few CASSVDGGAVSYNEQFF TGTGCCAGCAGCGTAGACGGGGGGGCGGTATCCTACAATGAGCAGTTCTTC
TRBJ2-5 . TRBV7-8 . CASSPRGTVQETQYF TGTGCCAGCAGCCCCCGCGGGACGGTACAAGAGACCCAGTACTTC
TRBJ2-3 . TRBV2 . CASRGGQHTDTQYF TGTGCCAGCAGGGGAGGCCAGCACACAGATACGCAGTATTTT
TRBJ1-5 . TRBV4-1 . CASSQTTSTGGFSQPQHF TGCGCCAGCAGCCAAACGACATCGACGGGGGGCTTTAGTCAGCCCCAGCATTTT
TRBJ2-1 TRBD2 TRBV4-3 . CASSQPAGGQNEQFF TGCGCCAGCAGCCAACCAGCGGGGGGGCAGAATGAGCAGTTCTTC
TRBJ2-6 . TRBV6-5 . CASSSGVSGANVLTF TGTGCCAGCAGTTCAGGGGTCTCTGGGGCCAACGTCCTGACTTTC
TRBJ2-7 . TRBV27 few CASSEGLLYEQYF TGTGCCAGCAGTGAAGGACTCCTGTACGAGCAGTACTTC
TRBJ1-1 TRBD1 TRBV6-1 . CASSLQGWVNTEAFF TGTGCCAGCAGCCTACAGGGGTGGGTGAACACTGAAGCTTTCTTT
TRBJ2-3 TRBD2 TRBV29-1 few CSVGQAGDVFNTQYF TGCAGCGTTGGACAAGCGGGGGATGTATTTAATACGCAGTATTTT
TRBJ1-6 . TRBV20-1 . CSARAGPRRSYNSPLHF TGCAGTGCTAGAGCCGGACCTCGGCGCTCCTATAATTCACCCCTCCACTTT
TRBJ2-7 TRBD1 TRBV4-1 . CASSQDLGQGSYEQYF TGCGCCAGCAGCCAAGATCTGGGACAGGGGAGTTACGAGCAGTACTTC
TRBJ2-5 TRBD1 TRBV6-1 . CASFDRDRGRETQYF TGTGCCAGCTTCGACCGTGACAGGGGGCGGGAGACCCAGTACTTC
TRBJ2-1 TRBD2 TRBV20-1 . CSALYPGLTNNEQFF TGCAGTGCTTTGTACCCGGGACTAACCAACAATGAGCAGTTCTTC
TRBJ2-1 . TRBV27 few CASSLVAGQYNEQFF TGTGCCAGCAGTTTAGTCGCGGGCCAATACAATGAGCAGTTCTTC
TRBJ2-1 . TRBV4-2 few CASSRPRVQEQFF TGTGCCAGCAGCCGCCCGAGGGTCCAAGAGCAGTTCTTC
TRBJ1-4 . TRBV6-6 . CASSLRSDEKLFF TGTGCCAGCAGTCTACGATCGGATGAAAAACTGTTTTTT
TRBJ1-2 . TRBV9 . CASSVHDYGYTF TGTGCCAGCAGCGTCCACGATTATGGCTACACCTTC
TRBJ2-5 . TRBV2 few CASSGTALGTQYF TGTGCCAGCAGTGGCACAGCTCTTGGGACCCAGTACTTC
TRBJ2-3 . TRBV7-9 . CASSFQTLSTHTQYF TGTGCCAGCAGCTTCCAGACATTATCTACACATACGCAGTATTTT
TRBJ1-2 . TRBV7-2 . CASSLARDNPYGYTF TGTGCCAGCAGCTTAGCGAGGGACAACCCCTATGGCTACACCTTC
TRBJ2-1 TRBD1 TRBV9 . CASSASAHRDSRNEQFF TGTGCCAGCAGCGCCTCGGCCCACCGGGACAGCCGCAATGAGCAGTTCTTC
TRBJ2-4 . TRBV28 once CASRSLLGEQYF TGTGCCAGCAGGTCCCTATTGGGTGAGCAGTACTTC
TRBJ2-7 . TRBV11-2 . CASSFYTGTRGYEQYF TGTGCCAGCAGCTTTTATACCGGGACTCGAGGGTACGAGCAGTACTTC
TRBJ2-3 . TRBV6-5 few CASSYSVTGASDTQYF TGTGCCAGCAGTTACTCGGTTACGGGGGCCTCAGATACGCAGTATTTT
TRBJ2-7 . TRBV24-1 . CATSDSATDSYEQYF TGTGCCACCAGTGATTCCGCGACGGACTCCTACGAGCAGTACTTC
TRBJ2-5 . TRBV6-5 . CASSDRLQETQYF TGTGCCAGCAGTGACCGGTTGCAAGAGACCCAGTACTTC
TRBJ2-3 . TRBV20-1 many CSARDTWGKADTQYF TGCAGTGCTAGAGATACGTGGGGCAAGGCAGATACGCAGTATTTT
TRBJ1-2 . TRBV6-5 . CASRGDSQNLRGYTF TGTGCCAGCAGGGGAGATTCCCAGAATCTGCGTGGCTACACCTTC